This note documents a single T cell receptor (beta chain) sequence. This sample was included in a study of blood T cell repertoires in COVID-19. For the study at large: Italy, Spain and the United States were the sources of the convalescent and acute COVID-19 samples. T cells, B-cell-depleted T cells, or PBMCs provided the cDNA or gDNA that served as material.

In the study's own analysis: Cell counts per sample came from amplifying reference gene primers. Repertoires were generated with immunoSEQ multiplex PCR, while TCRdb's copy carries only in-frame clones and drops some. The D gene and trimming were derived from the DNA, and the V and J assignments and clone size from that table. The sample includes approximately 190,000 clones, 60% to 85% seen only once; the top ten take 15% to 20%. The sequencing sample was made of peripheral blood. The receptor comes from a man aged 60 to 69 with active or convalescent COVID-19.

CDR3 loop: CASSPHAGQGAQPQHF. The CDR3 DNA reads TGTGCCAGCAGTCCACACGCGGGACAGGGAGCTCAGCCCCAGCATTTT. The V and J genes are TRBV28 and TRBJ1-5, with 9 bases that match TRBD1. The CDR3 covers 16 residues. J was trimmed by 6 bases and V by 5 bases; bases with no gene match: 11. Germline V lookup: CDR1 MDHEN, CDR2 SYDVKM.